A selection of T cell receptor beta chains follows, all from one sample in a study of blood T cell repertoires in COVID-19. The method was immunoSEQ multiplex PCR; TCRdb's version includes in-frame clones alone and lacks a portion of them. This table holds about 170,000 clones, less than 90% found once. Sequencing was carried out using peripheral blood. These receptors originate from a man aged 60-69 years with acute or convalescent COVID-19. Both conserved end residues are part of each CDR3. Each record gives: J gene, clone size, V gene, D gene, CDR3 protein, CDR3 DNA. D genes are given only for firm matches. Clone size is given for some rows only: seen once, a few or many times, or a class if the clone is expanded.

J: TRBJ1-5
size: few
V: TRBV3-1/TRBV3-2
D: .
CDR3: CASSQGVGVHQPQHF
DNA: TGTGCCAGCAGCCAAGGCGTAGGAGTCCATCAGCCCCAGCATTTT

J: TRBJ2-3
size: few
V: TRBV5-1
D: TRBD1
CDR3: CASSFRQGSTDTQYF
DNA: TGCGCCAGCAGCTTTCGACAGGGTAGCACAGATACGCAGTATTTT

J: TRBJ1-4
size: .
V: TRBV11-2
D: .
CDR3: CASSSFNEKLFF
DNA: TGTGCCAGCAGCTCCTTTAATGAAAAACTGTTTTTT

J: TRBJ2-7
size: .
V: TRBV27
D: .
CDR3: CASSLTENSYEQYF
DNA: TGTGCCAGCAGTCTGACAGAGAACTCCTACGAGCAGTACTTC

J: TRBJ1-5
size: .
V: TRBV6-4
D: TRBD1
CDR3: CASSQGANQPQHF
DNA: TGTGCCAGCAGTCAGGGGGCGAATCAGCCCCAGCATTTT

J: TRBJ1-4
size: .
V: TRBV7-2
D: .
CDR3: CASSLSTNEKLFF
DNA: TGTGCCAGCAGCTTAAGCACTAATGAAAAACTGTTTTTT

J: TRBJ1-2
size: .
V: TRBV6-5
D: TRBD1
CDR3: CASRTGQVNGYTF
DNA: TGTGCCAGCAGGACGGGACAGGTGAACGGCTACACCTTC

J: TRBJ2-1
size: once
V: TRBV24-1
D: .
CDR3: CATSDFTGQSEQFF
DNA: TGTGCCACCAGTGATTTTACCGGACAGTCCGAGCAGTTCTTC

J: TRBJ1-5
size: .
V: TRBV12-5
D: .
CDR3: CASGLSSHQVRNDQPQHF
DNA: TGTGCTAGTGGTTTATCCTCACATCAGGTTAGGAACGATCAGCCCCAGCATTTT

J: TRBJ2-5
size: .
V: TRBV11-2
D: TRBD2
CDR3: CASSPMLAGEETQYF
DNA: TGTGCCAGCAGCCCCATGCTAGCGGGGGAGGAGACCCAGTACTTC

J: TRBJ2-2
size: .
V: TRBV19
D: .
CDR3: CASSIAGGTGELFF
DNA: TGTGCCAGTAGTATAGCAGGGGGGACCGGGGAGCTGTTTTTT

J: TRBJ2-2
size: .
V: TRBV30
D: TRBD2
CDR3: CAWCPSGSFTGELFF
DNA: TGTGCCTGGTGCCCTAGCGGGAGTTTTACCGGGGAGCTGTTTTTT

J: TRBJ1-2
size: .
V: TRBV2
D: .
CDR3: CASNGAPGSNYGYTF
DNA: TGTGCCAGCAATGGCGCTCCGGGGTCTAACTATGGCTACACCTTC

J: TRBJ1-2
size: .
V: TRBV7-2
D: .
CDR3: CASSLDNRPTVGGYTF
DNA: TGTGCCAGCAGCTTAGATAACAGACCTACAGTTGGAGGCTACACCTTC

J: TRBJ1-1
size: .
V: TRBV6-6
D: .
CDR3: CAVAAREAFF
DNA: TGTGCCGTCGCGGCCCGTGAAGCTTTCTTT

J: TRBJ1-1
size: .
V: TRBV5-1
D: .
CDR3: CASSLAMGANTEAFF
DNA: TGCGCCAGCAGCTTGGCCATGGGGGCGAACACTGAAGCTTTCTTT

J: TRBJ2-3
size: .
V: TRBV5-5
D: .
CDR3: CASRFDPLTQYF
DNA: TGTGCCAGCAGATTCGATCCCCTAACGCAGTATTTT

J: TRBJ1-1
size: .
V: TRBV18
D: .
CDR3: CASSPPSQGLWAFF
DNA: TGTGCCAGCTCGCCACCGAGCCAGGGATTATGGGCTTTCTTT

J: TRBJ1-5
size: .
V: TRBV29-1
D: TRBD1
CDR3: CSVQAGTGDQPQHF
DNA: TGCAGCGTCCAAGCCGGGACAGGGGATCAGCCCCAGCATTTT

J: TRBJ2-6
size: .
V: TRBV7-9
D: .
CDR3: CASSFQVNLYSGANVLTF
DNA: TGTGCCAGCAGCTTCCAGGTTAATCTTTACTCTGGGGCCAACGTCCTGACTTTC

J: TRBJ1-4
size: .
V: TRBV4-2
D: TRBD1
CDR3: CASSQETGGNEKLFF
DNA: TGTGCCAGCAGCCAAGAGACAGGGGGCAATGAAAAACTGTTTTTT

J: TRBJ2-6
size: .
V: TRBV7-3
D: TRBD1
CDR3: CASSSTGGADGANVLTF
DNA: TGTGCCAGCAGCTCTACAGGGGGCGCCGATGGGGCCAACGTCCTGACTTTC

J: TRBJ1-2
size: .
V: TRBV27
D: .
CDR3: CASSFGQRGGYTF
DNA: TGTGCCAGCAGTTTTGGACAAAGGGGTGGCTACACCTTC

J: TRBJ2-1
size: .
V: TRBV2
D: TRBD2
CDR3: CASASGAYNEQFF
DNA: TGTGCCAGCGCTAGCGGCGCCTACAATGAGCAGTTCTTC

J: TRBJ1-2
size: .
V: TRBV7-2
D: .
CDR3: CASSRQAWGDGYTF
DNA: TGTGCCAGCAGTCGACAGGCCTGGGGTGATGGCTACACCTTC

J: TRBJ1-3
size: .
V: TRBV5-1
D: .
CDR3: CASSLGQFLDSRNTIYF
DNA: TGCGCCAGCAGCCTAGGACAGTTCCTTGATTCGAGAAACACCATATATTTT

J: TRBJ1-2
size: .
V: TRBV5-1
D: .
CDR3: CASSPDSSYGYTF
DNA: TGCGCCAGCAGCCCCGACAGCTCATATGGCTACACCTTC

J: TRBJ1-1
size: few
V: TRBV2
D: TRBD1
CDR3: CASSRGRGTEAFF
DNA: TGTGCCAGCAGCAGGGGGCGAGGCACTGAAGCTTTCTTT

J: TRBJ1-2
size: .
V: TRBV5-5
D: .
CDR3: CASSLEPYALIGYTF
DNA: TGTGCCAGCAGCTTGGAGCCGTACGCCCTAATAGGCTACACCTTC

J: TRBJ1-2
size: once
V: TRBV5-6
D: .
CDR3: CASSLVSSYGYTF
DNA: TGTGCCAGCAGCTTGGTCTCTTCCTATGGCTACACCTTC

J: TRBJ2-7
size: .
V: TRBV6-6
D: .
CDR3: CATLSPRSYEQYF
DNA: TGTGCCACCCTGAGCCCCAGGTCCTACGAGCAGTACTTC

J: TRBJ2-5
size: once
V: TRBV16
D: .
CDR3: CASSQSSLSLETQYF
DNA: TGTGCCAGCAGCCAATCGTCTTTGTCCCTAGAGACCCAGTACTTC

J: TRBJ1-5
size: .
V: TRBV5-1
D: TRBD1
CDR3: CASSPEPMPGQGVGMGNSNQPQHF
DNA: TGCGCCAGCAGCCCGGAACCGATGCCGGGACAGGGAGTTGGAATGGGGAATAGCAATCAGCCCCAGCATTTT

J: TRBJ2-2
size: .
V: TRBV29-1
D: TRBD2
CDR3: CSVRLAVTGELFF
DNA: TGCAGCGTTCGACTAGCAGTAACCGGGGAGCTGTTTTTT

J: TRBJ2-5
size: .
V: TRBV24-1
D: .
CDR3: CATSDTGLTTQYF
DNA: TGTGCCACCAGTGACACAGGGCTGACGACCCAGTACTTC

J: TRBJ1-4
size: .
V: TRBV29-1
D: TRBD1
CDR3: CSADTGTGLGKLFF
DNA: TGCAGCGCGGACACCGGGACAGGGCTGGGGAAACTGTTTTTT

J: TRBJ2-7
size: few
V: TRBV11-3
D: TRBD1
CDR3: CASSYIQGTGGYEQYF
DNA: TGTGCCAGCAGCTATATTCAAGGGACAGGGGGTTACGAGCAGTACTTC

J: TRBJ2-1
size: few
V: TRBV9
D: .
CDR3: CASSVGVYSEQFF
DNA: TGTGCCAGCAGCGTAGGAGTATATTCGGAGCAGTTCTTC

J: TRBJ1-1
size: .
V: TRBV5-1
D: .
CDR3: CASSLNRGSEAFF
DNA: TGCGCCAGCAGCTTGAATAGGGGGAGTGAAGCTTTCTTT

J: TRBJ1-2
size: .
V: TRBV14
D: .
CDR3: CASSQDIVGVYGYTF
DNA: TGTGCCAGCAGCCAAGATATAGTAGGGGTCTATGGCTACACCTTC

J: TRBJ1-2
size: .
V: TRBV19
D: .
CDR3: CASSIDDSHRAGYGYTF
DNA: TGTGCCAGTAGTATAGACGATTCGCACAGGGCGGGCTATGGCTACACCTTC

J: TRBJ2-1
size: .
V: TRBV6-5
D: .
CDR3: CASSYGFRTNNEQFF
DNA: TGTGCCAGCAGTTATGGATTCAGGACTAACAATGAGCAGTTCTTC